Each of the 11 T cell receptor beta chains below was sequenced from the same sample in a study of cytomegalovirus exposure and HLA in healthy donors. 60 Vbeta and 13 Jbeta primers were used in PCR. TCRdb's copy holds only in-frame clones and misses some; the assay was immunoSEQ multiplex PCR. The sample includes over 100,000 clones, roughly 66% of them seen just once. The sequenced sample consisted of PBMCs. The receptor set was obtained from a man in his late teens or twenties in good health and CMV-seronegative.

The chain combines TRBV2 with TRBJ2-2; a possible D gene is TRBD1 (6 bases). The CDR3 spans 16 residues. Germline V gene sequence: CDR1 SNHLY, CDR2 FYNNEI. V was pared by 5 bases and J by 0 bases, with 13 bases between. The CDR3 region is CASSYLGTTNTGELFF. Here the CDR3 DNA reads TGTGCCAGCAGTTACCTAGGGACAACGAACACCGGGGAGCTGTTTTTT.

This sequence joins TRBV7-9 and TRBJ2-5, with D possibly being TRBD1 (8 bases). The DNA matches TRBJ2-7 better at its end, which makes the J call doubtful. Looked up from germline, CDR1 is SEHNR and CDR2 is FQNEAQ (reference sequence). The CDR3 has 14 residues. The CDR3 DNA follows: TGTGCCGGTGAGGGAGGGACAGGACCCTACGAGCAGTACTTC. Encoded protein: CAGEGGTGPYEQYF.

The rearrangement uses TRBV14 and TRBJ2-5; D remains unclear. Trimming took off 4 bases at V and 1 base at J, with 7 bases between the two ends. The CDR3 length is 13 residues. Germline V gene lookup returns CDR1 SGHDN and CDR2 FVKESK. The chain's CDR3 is CASSRGAQETQYF. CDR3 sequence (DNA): TGTGCCAGCAGCCGCGGCGCCCAAGAGACCCAGTACTTC.

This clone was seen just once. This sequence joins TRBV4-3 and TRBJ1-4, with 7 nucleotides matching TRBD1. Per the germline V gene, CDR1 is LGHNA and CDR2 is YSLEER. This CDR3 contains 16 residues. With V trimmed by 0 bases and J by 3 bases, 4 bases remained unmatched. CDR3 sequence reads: CASSQDLGQPNEKLFF. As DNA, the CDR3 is TGCGCCAGCAGCCAAGACCTGGGACAGCCTAATGAAAAACTGTTTTTT.

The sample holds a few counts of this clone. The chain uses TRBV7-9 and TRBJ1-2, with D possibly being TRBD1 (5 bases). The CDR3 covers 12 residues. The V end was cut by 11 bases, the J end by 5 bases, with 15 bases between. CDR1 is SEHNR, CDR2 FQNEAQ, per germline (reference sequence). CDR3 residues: CAADYGGYGYTF. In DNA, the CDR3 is TGTGCCGCGGACTACGGGGGGTATGGCTACACCTTC.

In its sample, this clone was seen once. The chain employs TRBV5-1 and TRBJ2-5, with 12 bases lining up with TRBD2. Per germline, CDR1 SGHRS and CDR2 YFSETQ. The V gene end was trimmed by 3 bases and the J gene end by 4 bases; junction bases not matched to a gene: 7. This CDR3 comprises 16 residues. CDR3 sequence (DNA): TGCGCCAGCAGCTACTCTAGCGGGAGGGCCCCAGAGACCCAGTACTTC. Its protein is CASSYSSGRAPETQYF. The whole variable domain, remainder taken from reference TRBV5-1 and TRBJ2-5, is KAGVTQTPRYLIKTRGQQVTLSCSPISGHRSVSWYQQTPGQGLQFLFEYFSETQRNKGNFPGRFSGRQFSNSRSEMNVSTLELGDSALYLCASSYSSGRAPETQYFGPGTRLLVL.

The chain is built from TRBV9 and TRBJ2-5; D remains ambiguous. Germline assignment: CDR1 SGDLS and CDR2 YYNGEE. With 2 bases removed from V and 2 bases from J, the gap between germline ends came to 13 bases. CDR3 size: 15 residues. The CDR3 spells CASSVSIGSQETQYF. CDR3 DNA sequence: TGTGCCAGCAGCGTCAGCATCGGGTCGCAAGAGACCCAGTACTTC. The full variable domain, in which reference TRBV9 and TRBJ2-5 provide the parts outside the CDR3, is DSGVTQTPKHLITATGQRVTLRCSPRSGDLSVYWYQQSLDQGLQFLIQYYNGEERAKGNILERFSAQQFPDLHSELNLSSLELGDSALYFCASSVSIGSQETQYFGPGTRLLVL.

DNA of the CDR3: TGTGCCAGCAGCTTACGTCAACTAGCGGGCAAGCTACGGGTTCTACTCTACGAGCAGTACTTC. Its protein product is CASSLRQLAGKLRVLLYEQYF. V and J are TRBV7-8 and TRBJ2-7, with TRBD2 matching 9 bases. J was trimmed by 3 bases and V by 2 bases; bases with no gene match: 23. The CDR3 runs to 21 residues. CDR1 is SGHVS and CDR2 is FQNEAQ in the germline V gene.

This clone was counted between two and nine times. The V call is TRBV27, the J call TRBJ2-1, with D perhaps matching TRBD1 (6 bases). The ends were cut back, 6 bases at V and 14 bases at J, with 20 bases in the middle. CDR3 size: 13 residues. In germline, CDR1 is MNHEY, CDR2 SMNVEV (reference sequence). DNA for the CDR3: TGTGCCAGCAGGAGAGACAGGCTCTCCCAGGAGTTCTTC. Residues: CASRRDRLSQEFF.

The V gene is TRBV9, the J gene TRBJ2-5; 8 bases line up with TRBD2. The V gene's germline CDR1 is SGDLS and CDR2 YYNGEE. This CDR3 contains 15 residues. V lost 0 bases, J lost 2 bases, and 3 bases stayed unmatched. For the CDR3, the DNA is TGTGCCAGCAGCGTAGTCTCTAGCGGGCAAGAGACCCAGTACTTC. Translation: CASSVVSSGQETQYF.

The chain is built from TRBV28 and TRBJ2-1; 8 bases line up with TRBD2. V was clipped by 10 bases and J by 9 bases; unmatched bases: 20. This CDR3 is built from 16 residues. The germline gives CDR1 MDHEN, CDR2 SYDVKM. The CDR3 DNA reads TGTGCCACCGAGTTTTCCGGGAGGGCCTGGCACACTGAGCAGTTCTTC. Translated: CATEFSGRAWHTEQFF.